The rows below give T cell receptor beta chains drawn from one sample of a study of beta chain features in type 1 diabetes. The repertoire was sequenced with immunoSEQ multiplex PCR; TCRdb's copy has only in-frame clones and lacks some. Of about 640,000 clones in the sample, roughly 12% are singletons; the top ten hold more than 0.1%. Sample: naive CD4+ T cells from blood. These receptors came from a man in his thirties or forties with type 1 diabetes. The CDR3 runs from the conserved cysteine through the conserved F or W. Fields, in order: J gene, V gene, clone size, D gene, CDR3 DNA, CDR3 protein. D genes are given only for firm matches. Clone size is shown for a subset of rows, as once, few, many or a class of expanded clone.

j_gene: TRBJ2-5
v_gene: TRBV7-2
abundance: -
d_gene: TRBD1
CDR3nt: TGTGCCAGCAGCTTAGGGACAGGGGAGTTTCAGACCCAGTACTTC
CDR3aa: CASSLGTGEFQTQYF

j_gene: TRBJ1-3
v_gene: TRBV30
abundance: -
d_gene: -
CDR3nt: TGTGCCTGGAGTGTCGGGGCCGGGAGGGGAAACACCATATATTTT
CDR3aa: CAWSVGAGRGNTIYF

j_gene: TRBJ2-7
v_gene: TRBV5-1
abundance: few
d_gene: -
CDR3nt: TGCGCCAGCAGCCTTATACGACCCGGGGGTTCGTACGAGCAGTACTTC
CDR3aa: CASSLIRPGGSYEQYF

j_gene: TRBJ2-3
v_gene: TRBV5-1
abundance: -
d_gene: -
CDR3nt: TGCGCCAGCAGCTTGGGCCTGGGGCTCACAGATACGCAGTATTTT
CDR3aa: CASSLGLGLTDTQYF

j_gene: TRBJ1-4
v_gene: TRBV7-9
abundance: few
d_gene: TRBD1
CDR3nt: TGTGCCAGCAGCTTGACAGGGTCGGTAGAAAAACTGTTTTTT
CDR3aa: CASSLTGSVEKLFF

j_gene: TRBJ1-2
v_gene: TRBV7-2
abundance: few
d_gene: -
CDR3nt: TGTGCCAGCAGCATCCCCCCGAACTATGGCTACACCTTC
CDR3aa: CASSIPPNYGYTF

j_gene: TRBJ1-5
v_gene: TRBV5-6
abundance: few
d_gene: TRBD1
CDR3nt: TGTGCCAGCAGCTTGGGGACAGGGAGCAATCAGCCCCAGCATTTT
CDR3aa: CASSLGTGSNQPQHF

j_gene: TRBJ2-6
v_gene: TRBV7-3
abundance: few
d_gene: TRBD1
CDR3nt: TGTGCCAGCAGCCGACAGGGGGCGGCGGCTGGGGCCAACGTCCTGACTTTC
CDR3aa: CASSRQGAAAGANVLTF

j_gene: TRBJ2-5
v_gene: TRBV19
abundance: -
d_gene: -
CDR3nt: TGTGCCAGTAGTATAGCTCGGGGCGGGGAGACCCAGTACTTC
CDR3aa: CASSIARGGETQYF

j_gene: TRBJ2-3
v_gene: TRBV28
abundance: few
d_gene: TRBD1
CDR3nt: TGTGCCAGCAGTAAACCGGGACAGGGAACAGATACGCAGTATTTT
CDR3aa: CASSKPGQGTDTQYF

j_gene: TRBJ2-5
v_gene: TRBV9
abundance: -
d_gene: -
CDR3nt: TGTGCCAGCAGCGTAGGGGGGCAAGAGACCCAGTACTTC
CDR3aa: CASSVGGQETQYF

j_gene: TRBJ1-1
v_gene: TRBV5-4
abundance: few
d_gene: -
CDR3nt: TGTGCCAGCAGCTTGGCGGGGTTTCAAAACACTGAAGCTTTCTTT
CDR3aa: CASSLAGFQNTEAFF

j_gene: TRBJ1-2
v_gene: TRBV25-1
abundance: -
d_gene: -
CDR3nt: TGTGCCAGCAGTGAAGGAGGACTCCCCCCCTACTATGGCTACACCTTC
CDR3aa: CASSEGGLPPYYGYTF

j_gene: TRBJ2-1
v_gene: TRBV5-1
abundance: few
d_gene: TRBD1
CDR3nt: TGCGCCAGCAGGGGGGCCGTGACAGGGATAGAAAATGAGCAGTTCTTC
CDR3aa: CASRGAVTGIENEQFF

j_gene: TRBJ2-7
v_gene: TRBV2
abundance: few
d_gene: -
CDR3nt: TGTGCCAGCAGTGACAGGGGGGGAGCCTACGAGCAGTACTTC
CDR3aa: CASSDRGGAYEQYF

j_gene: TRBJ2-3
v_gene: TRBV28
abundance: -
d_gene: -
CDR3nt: TGTGCCAGCAGTTCCGGATCTGCAGATACGCAGTATTTT
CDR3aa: CASSSGSADTQYF

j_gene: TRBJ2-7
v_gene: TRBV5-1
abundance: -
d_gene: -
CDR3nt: TGCGCCAGCAGCTTGGAGGGGGAAGGGCAGTACTTC
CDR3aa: CASSLEGEGQYF

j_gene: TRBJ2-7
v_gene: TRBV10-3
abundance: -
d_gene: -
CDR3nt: TGTGCCATCACCCCGGACACCCGCTCCTACGAGCAGTACTTC
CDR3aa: CAITPDTRSYEQYF

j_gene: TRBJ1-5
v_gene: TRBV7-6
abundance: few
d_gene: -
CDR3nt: TGTGCCAGCAGCTTACCGACGGTTAGCAATCAGCCCCAGCATTTT
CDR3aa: CASSLPTVSNQPQHF

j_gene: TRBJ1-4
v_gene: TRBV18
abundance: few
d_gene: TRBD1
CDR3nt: TGTGCCAGCTCACCTGGGACAGGGGACGAAAAACTGTTTTTT
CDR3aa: CASSPGTGDEKLFF

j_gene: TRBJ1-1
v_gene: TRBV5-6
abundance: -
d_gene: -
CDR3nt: TGTGCCAGCAGCGTTAAGGGGAGGGAGGGTCAGAACACTGAAGCTTTCTTT
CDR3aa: CASSVKGREGQNTEAFF

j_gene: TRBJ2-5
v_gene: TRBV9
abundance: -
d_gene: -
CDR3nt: TGTGCCAGCGGTGGGGAGACCCAGTACTTC
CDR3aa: CASGGETQYF

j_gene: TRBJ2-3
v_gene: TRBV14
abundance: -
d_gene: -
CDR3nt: TGTGCCAGCAGCCAATGGATCGCAACGGATACGCAGTATTTT
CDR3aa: CASSQWIATDTQYF

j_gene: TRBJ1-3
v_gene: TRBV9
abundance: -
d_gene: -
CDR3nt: TGTGCCAGCAGCGTCGAGGAGAGAGGAAACACCATATATTTT
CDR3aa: CASSVEERGNTIYF

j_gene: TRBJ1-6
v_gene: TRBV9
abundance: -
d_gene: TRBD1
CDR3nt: TGTGCCAGCAGCGGTCGGACAGGGGCGGCTTCACCCCTCCACTTT
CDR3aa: CASSGRTGAASPLHF

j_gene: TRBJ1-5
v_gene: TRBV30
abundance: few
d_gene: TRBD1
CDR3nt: TGTGCCTGGAGTGGATCAGGACAGGGGTATCAGCCCCAGCATTTT
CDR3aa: CAWSGSGQGYQPQHF

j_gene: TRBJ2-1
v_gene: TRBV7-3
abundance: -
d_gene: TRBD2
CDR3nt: TGTGCCAGCAGCTCGCCGGGACTAGCGTCTGGTGAGCAGTTCTTC
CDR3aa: CASSSPGLASGEQFF

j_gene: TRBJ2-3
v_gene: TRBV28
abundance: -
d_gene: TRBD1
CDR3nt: TGTGCCTTGGGTACCAGGGGGTATTTCGCAGATACGCAGTATTTT
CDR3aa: CALGTRGYFADTQYF

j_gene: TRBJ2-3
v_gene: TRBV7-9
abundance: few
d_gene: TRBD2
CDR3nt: TGTGCCAGCAGCTCCAGCGGGGGGGCCACAGATACGCAGTATTTT
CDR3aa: CASSSSGGATDTQYF

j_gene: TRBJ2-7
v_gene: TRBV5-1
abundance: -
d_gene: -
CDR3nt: TGCGCCAGCAGCTTGGGAGACAACGACTACGAGCAGTACTTC
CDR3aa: CASSLGDNDYEQYF

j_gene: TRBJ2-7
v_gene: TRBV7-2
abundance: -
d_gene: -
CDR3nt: TGTGCCAGCAGCTTAGCCGGGCAGGGAACCTACGAGCAGTACTTC
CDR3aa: CASSLAGQGTYEQYF

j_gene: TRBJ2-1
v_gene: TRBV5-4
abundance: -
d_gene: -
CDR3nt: TGTGCCAGCAGCTTGAACGGTGAGCAGTTCTTC
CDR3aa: CASSLNGEQFF

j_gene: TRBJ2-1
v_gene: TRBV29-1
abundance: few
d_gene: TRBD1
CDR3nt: TGCAGCGTCCCGGGACAGGGCCACTACAATGAGCAGTTCTTC
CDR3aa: CSVPGQGHYNEQFF

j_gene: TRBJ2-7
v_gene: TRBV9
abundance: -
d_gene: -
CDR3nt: TGTGCCAGCAGCGTAGGACCTAGGGCAGGACCCTACGAGCAGTACTTC
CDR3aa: CASSVGPRAGPYEQYF

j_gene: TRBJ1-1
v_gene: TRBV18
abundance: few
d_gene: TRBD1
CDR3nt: TGTGCCAGCTCGGTTTCCACAGGGGCAGGGGAAGCTTTCTTT
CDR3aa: CASSVSTGAGEAFF

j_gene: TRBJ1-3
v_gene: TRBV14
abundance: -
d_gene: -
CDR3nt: TGTGCCAGCAGCCAAGTCTCTGGAAACACCATATATTTT
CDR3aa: CASSQVSGNTIYF

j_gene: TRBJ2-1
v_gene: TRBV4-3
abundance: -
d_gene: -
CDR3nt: TGCGCCAGCAGCCAAGTCCTCCAGAATGAGCAGTTCTTC
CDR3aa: CASSQVLQNEQFF

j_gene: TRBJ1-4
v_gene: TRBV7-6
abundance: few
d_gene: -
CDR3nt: TGTGCCAGCAGCTTACAACCAACTAATGAAAAACTGTTTTTT
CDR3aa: CASSLQPTNEKLFF

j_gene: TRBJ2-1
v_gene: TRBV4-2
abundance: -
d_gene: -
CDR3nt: TGTGCCAGCAGCCAAGATTTGGGGAATGAGCAGTTCTTC
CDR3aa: CASSQDLGNEQFF

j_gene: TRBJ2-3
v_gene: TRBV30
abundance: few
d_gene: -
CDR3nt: TGTGCCTGGGGGGATACGCAGTATTTT
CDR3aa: CAWGDTQYF

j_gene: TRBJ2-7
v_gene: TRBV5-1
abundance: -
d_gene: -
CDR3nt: TGCGCCAGCAGCTTAGGGATTCAGGACCCTAAGTACTTC
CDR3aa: CASSLGIQDPKYF

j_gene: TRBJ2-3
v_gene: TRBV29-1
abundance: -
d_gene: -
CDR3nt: TGCAGCGTTGACCGGGCAGATACGCAGTATTTT
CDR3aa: CSVDRADTQYF

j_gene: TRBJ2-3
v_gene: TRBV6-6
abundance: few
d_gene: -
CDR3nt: TGTGCCAGCAGTTCTACCCCGACTAGTCTCGGTACGCAGTATTTT
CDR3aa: CASSSTPTSLGTQYF

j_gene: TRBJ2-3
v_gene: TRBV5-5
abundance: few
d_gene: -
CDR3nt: TGTGCCAGCAGCTTGAGGTTTGACCGGGACTCCGATACGCAGTATTTT
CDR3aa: CASSLRFDRDSDTQYF

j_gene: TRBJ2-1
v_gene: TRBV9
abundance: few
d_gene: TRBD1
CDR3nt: TGTGCCAGCAGCGGTGGGGTCGGACAGGGAAACAATGAGCAGTTCTTC
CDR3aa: CASSGGVGQGNNEQFF